This T cell receptor (beta chain) emerged from a study of STAT3 mutations in large granular lymphocyte leukemia (dated by TCRdb to 2018 to 2020). About the study as a whole: In roughly half of the longitudinally sequenced T-LGLL patients, canonical activating STAT3 mutations were detected. One or more immunosuppressive therapy regimens were given to more than half of T-LGLL patients, and hematologic response was seen in around 40% of the treated patients. Serial deep sequencing of TCRbeta CDR3 and STAT3 was performed in patients with T-cell large granular lymphocyte leukemia to reconstruct clonal hierarchy and dynamics. From an initial cohort of hundreds of LGL patients, eighteen representative T-LGLL cases were selected for longitudinal TCRbeta and STAT3 sequencing. A couple of patients with natural killer LGL leukemia were also sequenced longitudinally as controls within the study. For each patient, sequencing was performed at an average of approximately 4 time points, with a range of 2 to 8 samplings.

V loses 4 bases of germline sequence and J loses 1 base, and the interval between the two ends is 20 bases. Counted from cysteine to phenylalanine, this CDR3 has 18 amino acids. CDR3 DNA only is kept here, 54 bases in frame from base 1. Per the germline V gene (reference sequence), SEHNR is the CDR1 and FQNEAQ is the CDR2. With regard to this clone: Its antigen has not been determined. Per-base quality was not reported, and no clone a single base away is much larger than it.

DNA was extracted from blood mononuclear cells, with the same DNA used for both TCR and STAT3 sequencing. Summary of the overall study and its limitations: Variable intervals between samplings and differing treatment regimens complicated linking therapy response to changes in TCR clonal burden. Every T-LGLL patient showed at least one immunodominant TCRbeta clonotype, and about half showed multiple immunodominant subclonotypes. TCR clonotype switching after therapy was observed in about 35% of the 18 patients, and all newly emerging clones were found to be STAT3 wild type. Since codominant clonotypes persisted in some patients, a small but highly pathogenic clone may have gone undetected. Because no samples were available when a clone first appeared, clonal expansion had to be inferred from samplings taken at other points. Dominant TCR clone burden was found to exceed STAT3 mutant burden in several patients, suggesting that STAT3 mutation arose secondarily within a pre-expanded clone.

TCRbeta libraries were sequenced on an Illumina MiSeq, averaging roughly 40,000 productive templates per sample. Using multiplex PCR amplification, the immunoSEQ assay generated the TCRbeta CDR3 libraries. In the original analysis: Repertoire diversity was computed as previously defined, with values near 0 indicating extremely monoclonal samples. TCRdb obtained this table from immuneACCESS and retained in-frame rearrangements with V and J assigned. These tables miss some clones; where compared with another copy, unresolved V genes account for less than half of the shortfall, and the remainder is unexplained. Clone size and V and J calls were adopted from that table, with D and trimming inferred from the DNA. The sample records roughly 46,000 clones, about 81% of which are singletons. Of the sample, 0.43% is held by the ten largest clones.

The chain was built from TRBV7-9 and TRBJ1-5, and possibly TRBD1, on 5 matching bases. What was sequenced was PBMCs. The source of this sequence is a human donor with T large granular lymphocyte leukemia. Some clones in this sample may be carry-over from other donors' samples. The sequenced DNA is TGTGCCAGCAGCTCGGAAACCGGGGGACGATACAGCAATCAGCCCCAGCATTTT. It codes for CASSSETGGRYSNQPQHF.